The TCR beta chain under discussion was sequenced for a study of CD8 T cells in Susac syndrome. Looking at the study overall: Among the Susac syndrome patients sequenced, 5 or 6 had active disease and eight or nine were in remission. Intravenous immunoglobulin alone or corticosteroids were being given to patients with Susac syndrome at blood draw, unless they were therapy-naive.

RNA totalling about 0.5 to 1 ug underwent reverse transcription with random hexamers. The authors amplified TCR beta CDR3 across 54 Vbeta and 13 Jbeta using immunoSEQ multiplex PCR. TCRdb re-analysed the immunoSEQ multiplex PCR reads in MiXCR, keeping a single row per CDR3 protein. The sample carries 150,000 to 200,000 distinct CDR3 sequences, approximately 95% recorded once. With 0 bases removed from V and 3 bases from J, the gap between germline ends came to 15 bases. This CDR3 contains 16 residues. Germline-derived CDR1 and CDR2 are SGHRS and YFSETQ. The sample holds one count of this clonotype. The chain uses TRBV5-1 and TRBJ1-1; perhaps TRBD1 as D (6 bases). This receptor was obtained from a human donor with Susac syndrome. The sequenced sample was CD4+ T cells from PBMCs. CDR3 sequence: CASSLVPGKGDTEAFF. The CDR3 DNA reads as TGCGCCAGCAGCTTGGTCCCTGGAAAGGGGGACACTGAAGCTTTCTTT.